This T cell receptor beta chain was observed in a study of identical twins' blood T cells (dated by TCRdb to 2013 to 2014). Regarding the research as a whole: About 48 million Illumina reads were obtained across around twelve libraries, of which six were alpha-chain libraries and six were beta-chain libraries. The study compared TCR alpha and beta chain repertoires of three pairs of monozygous twins using next-generation sequencing to assess genetic influence on repertoire formation.

Donors were six healthy women forming three monozygous twin pairs. Each of the three twin pairs had been raised together, and the twins in each pair were thought likely to have encountered the same infectious agents and vaccines. TCR cDNA libraries were prepared from RNA that was isolated from peripheral blood mononuclear cells. Concerning this clonotype itself: It lacks a known antigen. Base qualities were left out, and no much larger clone turns up one base away.

Results and caveats for the whole study, not just this receptor: Environmental influences could not be excluded as an explanation for twin similarity, since twins were reared together. V gene usage was reported to be markedly more similar within twin pairs than between unrelated donors, even among non-selected out-of-frame TCRbeta clonotypes. The study stated that the proposed role of the TCRalpha J segment in MHC recognition during thymic selection needs to be validated by independent studies. Among the most abundant TCRbeta clonotypes, every donor shared more CDR3 sequences with her own twin than with unrelated donors. How many CDR3 clonotypes two donors shared depended mainly on the product of their cloneset sizes, and the twins did not clearly stray from this trend.

Libraries were made using 5' RACE. The reads were generated on an Illumina Genome Analyzer IIx. The RNA-based TCR cDNA libraries were made using a previously described protocol that was modified in several ways. Sample-specific barcodes were introduced on both ends of each TCR cDNA library during cDNA synthesis and amplification to prevent cross-contamination. Per the authors' processing: Each library contained about 2.2 to 4 million CDR3-containing reads, and somewhere between about 95,000 and nearly 500,000 clonotypes were identified for each individual. Reads with improper barcode index combinations were discarded, and clonesets were then built for each library with the MiTCR software. During the assembly of CDR3 clonotypes by MiTCR, low-quality reads were filtered or rescued and PCR and sequencing errors were corrected. Artificial out-of-frame clonotypes were removed by being mapped to in-frame sequences, with one indel in the CDR3 allowed. V and J gene usage similarity between donors was measured as Jensen-Shannon divergence divided by mean entropy. The public reads were reanalyzed by TCRdb: fastp trimming at Q25, MiXCR alignment, in-frame beta chains only. Entries are consolidated by CDR3 protein sequence, retaining the most common genes and DNA. The V and J calls and clone size come from TCRdb's table, not from the authors' own analysis. The sample yields 350,000 to 450,000 distinct CDR3 sequences; roughly 28% were counted once. Jointly, the top ten make up about 6% of the sample.

Trimming costs V 0 bases and J 0 bases, and their ends lie 12 bases apart. From the germline V gene (reference sequence), CDR1 is DFQATT and CDR2 is SNEGSKA. Including cysteine and phenylalanine, the CDR3 has 16 amino acids. The kept DNA is CDR3 alone, 48 bases in frame from the first base. Sequenced material: PBMCs. The sequence is built from TRBV20-1 and TRBJ2-1; no D gene can be assigned with confidence. The clonotype was recovered from a woman between 18 and 49 years old in good health. The bases read TGCAGTGCTAGAGATATTTCCAGGAACTCCTACAATGAGCAGTTCTTC. Its translation reads: CSARDISRNSYNEQFF.